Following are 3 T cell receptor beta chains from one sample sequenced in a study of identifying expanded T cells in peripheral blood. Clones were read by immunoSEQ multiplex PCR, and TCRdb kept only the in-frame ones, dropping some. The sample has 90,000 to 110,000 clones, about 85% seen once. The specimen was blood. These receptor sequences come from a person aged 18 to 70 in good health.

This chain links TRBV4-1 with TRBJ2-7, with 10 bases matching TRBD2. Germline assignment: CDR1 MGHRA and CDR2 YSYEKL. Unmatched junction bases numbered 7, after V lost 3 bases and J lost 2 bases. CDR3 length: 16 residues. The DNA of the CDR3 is TGCGCCAGCAGCCACGGACTAGCGGATAGTACCTACGAGCAGTACTTC. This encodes CASSHGLADSTYEQYF.

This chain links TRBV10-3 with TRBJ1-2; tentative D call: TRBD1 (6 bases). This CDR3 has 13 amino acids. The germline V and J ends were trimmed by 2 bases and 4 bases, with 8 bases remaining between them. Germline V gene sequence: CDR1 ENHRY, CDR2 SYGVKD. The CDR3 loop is CAISEGGFYGYTF. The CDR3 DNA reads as TGTGCCATCAGTGAGGGGGGCTTCTATGGCTACACCTTC.

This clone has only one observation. The CDR3 loop is CASRRDRGLDTGELFF. CDR3 nucleotide sequence: TGTGCCAGCAGGAGAGACAGGGGGCTCGACACCGGGGAGCTGTTTTTT. The chain has TRBV28 and TRBJ2-2; 10 bases match TRBD1. CDR1 is MDHEN and CDR2 is SYDVKM in the germline V gene. The V and J ends lost 6 bases and 3 bases, in that order; junction bases with no gene match: 7. The CDR3 is made up of 16 amino acids. The whole variable domain, remainder taken from reference TRBV28 and TRBJ2-2, is DVKVTQSSRYLVKRTGEKVFLECVQDMDHENMFWYRQDPGLGLRLIYFSYDVKMKEKGDIPEGYSVSREKKERFSLILESASTNQTSMYLCASRRDRGLDTGELFFGEGSRLTVL.